This T cell receptor beta chain came from a study of blood T cell repertoires in COVID-19. Overall study context: The origin of the acute and convalescent COVID-19 samples was the United States, Italy and Spain.

While infection was still active, Seattle patients were enrolled and then followed longitudinally. How the authors handled the data: Estimation of nucleated cell counts relied on the amplification of reference gene primers. The data were produced by immunoSEQ multiplex PCR, yet TCRdb's version contains in-frame clones alone and is incomplete. V and J calls and clone size are given by that table; D and trimming were obtained from the DNA. The sample lists 150,000 or so clones, approximately 92% occurring once. The junction had 7 bases not matched to a gene; V was cut back by 4 bases and J by 4 bases. This CDR3 region has 16 residues. In germline, CDR1 is MDHEN, CDR2 SYDVKM.

Sequencing used peripheral blood. V usage is TRBV28 and J usage is TRBJ2-3; 11 positions agree with TRBD2. This clonotype originated in a man younger than 35 with COVID-19, enrolled during active disease. The CDR3 reads CASSSSSGRWADTQYF. The CDR3 nucleotides are TGTGCCAGCAGTTCCTCTAGCGGGAGGTGGGCAGATACGCAGTATTTT.